This T cell receptor beta chain is drawn from a study of T cell responses to AZD1222 COVID-19 vaccine (TCRdb year 2021). Background on the whole study: Because spike-specific TCR depth and breadth did not differ between the two schedules, AZD1222 recipients who got a second dose at roughly 4 weeks were pooled with those who got a second dose at roughly 12 weeks. A total of around 240 trial participants underwent TCR sequencing, of whom some 210 received two doses of AZD1222 and about 26 received two doses of the MenACWY control vaccine. Enrollment into the trials was organized by age into subgroups of 18-55, 56-69 and 70-plus years, and those subgroups contained approximately 150, 30 and 60 TCR-sequenced participants, respectively.

The CDR3 regions of human TCRbeta chains were analyzed by immunosequencing. The authors processed their data as follows. TCRs in the repertoires were matched against a reference library of SARS-CoV-2-specific TCRs that had been generated with the MIRA antigen-specificity platform. Breadth was defined as the fraction of unique TCRs that were SARS-CoV-2-associated. Depth was defined as the fraction of total T cells that were SARS-CoV-2-associated. Using the MIRA data, every spike-specific TCR was mapped to the spike region that the TCR reacted to and assigned to either a CD4 or a CD8 class. Log10-transformed breadth and depth values were compared by one-way ANOVA with Sidak's multiple comparisons tests. TCRdb's version of the immuneACCESS table is confined to in-frame rearrangements and falls short of the full clone set. An unresolved V gene accounts for under half of the shortfall where checked; the remainder is of unknown origin. The DNA gave D and trimming, while V, J and clone size come from that table. A total of approximately 180,000 clones appear in this sample, just over 90% of them only once. The leading ten clones occupy roughly 2.8% of the sample.

The germline V gene supplies CDR1 SGHTA and CDR2 FQGNSA. Relative to germline, V is missing 4 bases and J is missing 2 bases, with 7 bases of the junction outside any gene match. From the cysteine through the phenylalanine, the CDR3 covers 16 amino acids. CDR3 DNA is the only sequence kept; it has 48 bases, read in frame from the first base. The time point label, as the study defines it: baseline before first vaccination. Vaccinee samples came from UK trials COV001 and COV002, including a single-blind randomized controlled phase 2/3 trial of AZD1222 (ChAdOx1 nCoV-19) in healthy adults. Trial participant PBMC samples were collected at day 0 and day 28 after the second dose for TCRbeta chain sequencing. In the case of this clone: Its cognate antigen has yet to be identified. Base qualities are missing; no much larger clone stands one base away.

The paper's findings and limits, for the study overall: Reportedly, close to half of the unique spike-specific TCRs recognized epitopes lying outside the regions that are mutated in the B.1.351 and B.1.1.7 variants. CD4 TCRs associated with the vaccine covered the entire spike protein, and the dominant responses were in regions 160-218 and 743-854. Participants were mostly white British and included more females than males, and it was suggested by the authors that clonal diversity may have been underestimated. Only six AZD1222 recipients were SARS-CoV-2 seropositive at baseline, limiting conclusions about previously exposed vaccinees. Because no day 14 peak-response samples were available, the repertoires could be characterized only after the peak T cell response. Spike-specific TCR breadth and depth rose significantly after two AZD1222 doses compared with day 0 and with MenACWY recipients. The 56-69-year group was small, and its depth increase did not reach significance, likely because of low power.

The sequence joins TRBV7-2 to TRBJ2-5, and TRBD2 matches 10 of the central bases. This specimen was peripheral blood, taken on day 0 of AZD1222 vaccination. The TCR was taken from an adult in good health. The CDR3 reads as follows: CASSYLAGALQETQYF. The DNA is TGTGCCAGCAGCTATCTAGCGGGGGCCCTTCAAGAGACCCAGTACTTC. Full variable domain (CDR3 extended with the reference TRBV7-2 and TRBJ2-5 proteins): GAGVSQSPSNKVTEKGKDVELRCDPISGHTALYWYRQSLGQGLEFLIYFQGNSAPDKSGLPSDRFSAERTGGSVSTLTIQRTQQEDSAVYLCASSYLAGALQETQYFGPGTRLLVL.